In its sample, the clone carrying this T cell receptor beta chain was seen many times. Its cognate antigen is unknown. TCR cDNA was made by 5'RACE template switching, adding a universal primer site and UMIs. One entry per CDR3 protein results from TCRdb running MiXCR on the 5' RACE reads. Seen here are 300,000 to 400,000 distinct CDR3 sequences, roughly an eighth observed once, and the top ten hold 3.2%. The sample is drawn from a study of T cells after yellow fever vaccination. V was trimmed by 0 bases and J by 8 bases, leaving 13 bases between them. CDR1 is DFQATT, CDR2 SNEGSKA, per germline (reference sequence). The CDR3 has 14 residues. Points from the study as a whole: Abundant contaminating clonotypes from the bulk population could appear in FACS-sorted repertoires. Secondary responses were weaker yet peaked faster, day 5 versus 15. Booster samples showed a return of most primary-vaccination clones (around 95% CD4, 88% CD8).

The genes are TRBV20-1 and TRBJ1-4, with D possibly being TRBD1 (5 bases). This receptor was obtained from a man aged 18 to 35 who received the YFV17D yellow fever vaccine. The input for sequencing was CD4+ T cells sorted from PBMCs, taken 15 days after the yellow fever booster vaccination. Written as DNA, the CDR3 is TGCAGTGCTAGAGATCCCAGGGTCGAAGAAAAACTGTTTTTT. Protein: CSARDPRVEEKLFF.